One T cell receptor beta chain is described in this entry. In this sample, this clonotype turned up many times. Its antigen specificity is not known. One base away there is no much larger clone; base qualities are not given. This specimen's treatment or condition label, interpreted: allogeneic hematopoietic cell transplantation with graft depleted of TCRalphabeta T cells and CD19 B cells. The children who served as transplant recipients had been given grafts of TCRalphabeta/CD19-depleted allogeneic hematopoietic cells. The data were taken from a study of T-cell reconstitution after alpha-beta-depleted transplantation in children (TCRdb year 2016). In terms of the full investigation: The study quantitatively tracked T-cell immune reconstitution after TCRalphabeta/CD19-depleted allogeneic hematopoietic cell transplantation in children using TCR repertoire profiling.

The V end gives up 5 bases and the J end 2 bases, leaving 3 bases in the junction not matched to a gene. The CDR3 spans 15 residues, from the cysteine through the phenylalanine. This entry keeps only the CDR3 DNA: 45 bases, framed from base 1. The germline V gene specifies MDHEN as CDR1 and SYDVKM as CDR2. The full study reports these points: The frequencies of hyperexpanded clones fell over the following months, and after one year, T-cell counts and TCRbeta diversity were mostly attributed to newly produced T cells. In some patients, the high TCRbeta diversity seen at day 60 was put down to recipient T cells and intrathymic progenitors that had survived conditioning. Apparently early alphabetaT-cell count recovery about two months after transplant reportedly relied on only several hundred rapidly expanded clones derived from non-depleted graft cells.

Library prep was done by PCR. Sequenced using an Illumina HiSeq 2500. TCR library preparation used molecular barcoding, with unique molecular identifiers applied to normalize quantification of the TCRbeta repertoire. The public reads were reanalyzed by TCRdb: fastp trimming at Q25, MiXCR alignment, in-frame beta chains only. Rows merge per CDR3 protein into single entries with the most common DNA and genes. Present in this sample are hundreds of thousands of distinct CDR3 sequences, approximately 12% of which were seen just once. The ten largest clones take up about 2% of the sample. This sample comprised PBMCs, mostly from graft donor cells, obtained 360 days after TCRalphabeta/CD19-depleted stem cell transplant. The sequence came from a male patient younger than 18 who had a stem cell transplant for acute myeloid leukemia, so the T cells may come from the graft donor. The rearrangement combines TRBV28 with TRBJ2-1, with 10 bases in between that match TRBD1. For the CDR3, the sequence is CASSPGTGAYNEQFF. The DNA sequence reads TGTGCCAGCAGTCCCGGGACAGGGGCCTACAATGAGCAGTTCTTC.